The following is a T cell receptor (beta chain) sequence with its context. Its antigen remains unidentified. This sample was taken from a study of blood T cells in healthy people across ages. No fewer than 7 million PBMCs went into each sample. Overall study results and limits: Donors of long life had a larger count of naive CD4+ cells and greater diversity than aged donors.

The authors ran a second PCR of 7 to 11 cycles using a sample-barcoded 5' primer and a J-beta primer mix. Each cDNA molecule carried a tag from a template-switch adaptor that contained 12 random nucleotides. From each sample, at least 2.5 million paired-end reads containing CDR3 were obtained. TCRdb analysed the 5' RACE reads with MiXCR anew, one entry per CDR3 protein. This sample has 1,300,000 or so distinct CDR3 sequences, with approximately 59% found just once. The CDR3 is 14 residues long. Trimming stripped 2 bases from V and 5 bases from J, with 15 bases between. Germline CDR1 DFQATT, CDR2 SNEGSKA (reference sequence).

Specimen: blood. This TCR came from a man between 18 and 35 years old in good health. This rearrangement joins TRBV20-1 to TRBJ1-1; the D is unclear. The DNA of the CDR3 is TGCAGTGCTAGACGCGGAGCGTCCCTAACTGAAGCTTTCTTT. Translated: CSARRGASLTEAFF.